This paragraph covers one T cell receptor (beta chain) sequence. A PCR-confirmed or clinician-diagnosed COVID-19 case had contacted exposed participants within 2 weeks of entry. The data stem from a study of blood T cell repertoires in COVID-19. Background on the study: T cells, B-cell-depleted T cells, or PBMCs supplied cDNA or gDNA.

V gave up 2 bases and J gave up 1 base, with 11 bases separating them. CDR3 length: 16 amino acids. In germline, CDR1 is MGHRA, CDR2 YSYEKL. The protocol was immunoSEQ multiplex PCR, while the TCRdb copy is restricted to in-frame clones and leaves out a portion. The sample lists approximately 140,000 clones, about nine tenths seen once, with approximately 4% in the top ten. Material for sequencing was PBMCs or T cells enriched from blood (not recorded which). This TCR derives from a woman aged 35 to 49 who had been exposed to COVID-19. V and J are TRBV4-1 and TRBJ2-2; D gene uncertain. CDR3 region: CASSQRAAGNTGELFF. CDR3 coding DNA: TGCGCCAGCAGCCAACGAGCTGCAGGGAACACCGGGGAGCTGTTTTTT.